The 9 T cell receptor beta chains below come from one sample, sequenced in a study of T cell clones after liver transplantation. TCRdb keeps only in-frame clones here, not all; method: immunoSEQ multiplex PCR. The table lists around 26,000 clones, almost 70% of them singletons. The sample in question was CD4+ T cells from blood, obtained before liver transplant. The receptors shown here come from a human donor who received a liver transplant.

The CDR3 bases are TGCGCCAGCAGCTTGGTGTTTGCTGGGACAGGGGGATATGGCTACACCTTC. Translation gives CASSLVFAGTGGYGYTF. The gene calls are TRBV5-1 and TRBJ1-2, with 11 bases identical to TRBD1. With 0 bases clipped from V and 5 bases from J, the junction kept 9 bases outside the gene matches. Looked up from germline, CDR1 is SGHRS and CDR2 is YFSETQ. CDR3 length: 17 residues.

V and J are TRBV2 and TRBJ2-1; D gene uncertain. Germline V CDR1 and CDR2: SNHLY, FYNNEI. This CDR3 has 14 residues. V lost 3 bases and J lost 6, with 12 bases in between. This CDR3 is CASSDFGPSNEQFF. The CDR3, as DNA: TGTGCCAGCAGTGACTTCGGACCCAGCAATGAGCAGTTCTTC.

The chain links TRBV5-1 to TRBJ1-2; D is unresolved. In germline, CDR1 is SGHRS, CDR2 YFSETQ. This CDR3 has 14 residues. The ends were cut back, 4 bases at V and 3 bases at J, with 13 bases in the middle. The CDR3 is CASSRTPEDYGYTF. DNA for the CDR3: TGCGCCAGCAGCCGGACGCCAGAGGACTATGGCTACACCTTC.

The rearrangement uses TRBV5-1 and TRBJ2-5; tentative D call: TRBD1 (5 bases). The CDR3 spans 14 residues. CDR1 is SGHRS and CDR2 is YFSETQ in the germline V gene. V was cut by 4 bases and J by 3 bases, with 13 bases left in between. CDR3 coding DNA: TGCGCCAGCAGCATCAGGGTACAAAAAGAGACCCAGTACTTC. This translates into CASSIRVQKETQYF.

The CDR3 sequence: CASSQGLTGTQEFF. The CDR3 nucleotides are TGCGCCAGCAGCCAAGGACTTACTGGCACCCAGGAGTTCTTC. J is TRBJ2-1 and V is TRBV4-3; no clear D. Germline lookup yields CDR1 LGHNA and CDR2 YSLEER. V was clipped by 1 base and J by 14 bases, with 18 bases between them. This CDR3 is 14 amino acids long.

In its sample, this clone was seen a few times. V gene TRBV19 combines with J gene TRBJ2-4, with D uncertain. CDR3 size: 15 residues. CDR1 is LNHDA and CDR2 is SQIVND in the germline V gene (reference sequence). With 11 bases removed from V and 1 base from J, the gap between germline ends came to 18 bases. CDR3 sequence (DNA): TGTGCCCCTTTAGCTTTCTCTTTCGCCAAAAACATTCAGTACTTC. It translates to CAPLAFSFAKNIQYF.

This chain connects TRBV5-1 to TRBJ2-3, with D perhaps matching TRBD2 (6 bases). V dropped 1 base and J dropped 3 bases, with 12 bases sitting between them. The CDR3 has 15 amino acids. Germline values: CDR1 SGHRS, CDR2 YFSETQ. CDR3 sequence: CASSLNTGATDTQYF. DNA for the CDR3: TGCGCCAGCAGCTTGAATACGGGAGCGACAGATACGCAGTATTTT. Based on the CDR3 plus reference TRBV5-1 and TRBJ2-3, the full variable domain is KAGVTQTPRYLIKTRGQQVTLSCSPISGHRSVSWYQQTPGQGLQFLFEYFSETQRNKGNFPGRFSGRQFSNSRSEMNVSTLELGDSALYLCASSLNTGATDTQYFGPGTRLTVL.

This sequence joins TRBV27 and TRBJ1-5; 7 bases are shared with TRBD1. V shed 3 bases and J 7 bases; nucleotides not matched to a gene: 3. Germline CDR1 and CDR2: MNHEY and SMNVEV (reference sequence). The CDR3 has 13 amino acids. The CDR3, as DNA: TGTGCCAGCAGTTTTGACAGGGCCCAGCCCCAGCATTTT. It encodes CASSFDRAQPQHF.

This chain uses TRBV2 with TRBJ2-5; D ambiguous. The CDR3 is 12 residues long. CDR1 is SNHLY, CDR2 FYNNEI, per germline. V was shortened by 3 bases and J by 4 bases, with 6 bases between the two germline ends. The CDR3 loop is CASSESGETQYF. In nucleotides, the CDR3 is TGTGCCAGCAGTGAGTCGGGAGAGACCCAGTACTTC.